The T cell receptor (beta chain) described here comes from a study of T cell responses to AZD1222 COVID-19 vaccine. Regarding the study as a whole: Spike was spanned by vaccine-associated CD4 TCRs, which were dominant at 160-218 and 743-854.

Using immunoSEQ multiplex PCR, the repertoire was profiled, and TCRdb retains in-frame clones only, with some absent. Of approximately 160,000 clones listed, around 89% are singletons. This CDR3 is built from 15 residues. Trimming pared 6 bases from V and 5 bases from J, leaving 17 bases between. Germline lookup yields CDR1 KGHSH and CDR2 LQKENI. To note about this clone: Its matching antigen is unknown.

The V and J genes are TRBV18 and TRBJ2-1, with unresolved D. The sample here was peripheral blood, taken on day 0 of MenACWY control vaccination. The TCR originated in an adult in good health. The CDR3 here is CASSYDRARNNEQFF. The DNA of the CDR3 is TGTGCCAGCTCCTACGATCGAGCGCGTAACAATGAGCAGTTCTTC.